A selection of T cell receptor beta chains follows, all from one sample in a study of vaccination and CD4 T cells after COVID-19. These receptors' antigens are unknown. MiXCR was run by TCRdb on the PCR reads, yielding one entry per CDR3 protein. The sample has 12,000 or so distinct CDR3 sequences, roughly 29% seen once. The sample comprised CD4+ T cells from blood, cultured in vitro. The receptor source for this set is a human donor in good health. Both conserved end residues are part of each CDR3. D genes are given only for firm matches. Size tells how often a clone was seen (once, few, many) or the class of an expanded clone, and some rows leave it out.

CDR3aa: CASSSERARGGTGELFF
CDR3nt: TGTGCCAGCAGTTCTGAGAGGGCCAGGGGGGGGACCGGGGAGCTGTTTTTT
len: 17
v_gene: TRBV27
d_gene: .
j_gene: TRBJ2-2
abundance: .

CDR3aa: CASSPLRANTDTQYF
CDR3nt: TGTGCCAGTAGTCCCCTACGGGCGAACACAGATACGCAGTATTTT
len: 15
v_gene: TRBV19
d_gene: .
j_gene: TRBJ2-3
abundance: .

CDR3aa: CAGSLDRGYQPQHF
CDR3nt: TGTGCCGGCAGCTTAGACAGGGGGTACCAGCCCCAGCATTTT
len: 14
v_gene: TRBV7-2
d_gene: TRBD1
j_gene: TRBJ1-5
abundance: .

CDR3aa: CSARGQPLDNSPLHF
CDR3nt: TGCAGTGCTAGAGGTCAACCTTTGGATAATTCACCCCTCCACTTT
len: 15
v_gene: TRBV20-1
d_gene: .
j_gene: TRBJ1-6
abundance: .

CDR3aa: CASSYSRMAGVSGNTIYF
CDR3nt: TGTGCCAGCAGTTACTCGAGAATGGCAGGGGTCTCTGGAAACACCATATATTTT
len: 18
v_gene: TRBV6-5
d_gene: .
j_gene: TRBJ1-3
abundance: few

CDR3aa: CASSGRENTEAFF
CDR3nt: TGTGCCAGCAGTGGCAGGGAGAACACTGAAGCTTTCTTT
len: 13
v_gene: TRBV6-1
d_gene: .
j_gene: TRBJ1-1
abundance: few

CDR3aa: CASSDRGRPDTQYF
CDR3nt: TGTGCCAGCAGCGACAGGGGGCGTCCAGATACGCAGTATTTT
len: 14
v_gene: TRBV7-3
d_gene: TRBD1
j_gene: TRBJ2-3
abundance: .

CDR3aa: CASSERSQYNEQFF
CDR3nt: TGTGCCAGCAGTGAAAGGAGCCAGTACAATGAGCAGTTCTTC
len: 14
v_gene: TRBV2
d_gene: .
j_gene: TRBJ2-1
abundance: few

CDR3aa: CASRNRVGIDQPQHF
CDR3nt: TGTGCCAGCAGAAACAGGGTGGGGATCGATCAGCCCCAGCATTTT
len: 15
v_gene: TRBV6-1
d_gene: .
j_gene: TRBJ1-5
abundance: few

CDR3aa: CASSLPQGPVSTDTQYF
CDR3nt: TGTGCCAGCAGTTTACCACAGGGGCCCGTATCCACAGATACGCAGTATTTT
len: 17
v_gene: TRBV28
d_gene: TRBD1
j_gene: TRBJ2-3
abundance: .

CDR3aa: CASSLVQGSGPYEQYF
CDR3nt: TGTGCCAGCAGTTTGGTCCAGGGATCCGGCCCCTACGAGCAGTACTTC
len: 16
v_gene: TRBV28
d_gene: .
j_gene: TRBJ2-7
abundance: few

CDR3aa: CSAEIGGSGNTIYF
CDR3nt: TGCAGTGCTGAGATAGGGGGCTCGGGAAACACCATATATTTT
len: 14
v_gene: TRBV20-1
d_gene: TRBD1
j_gene: TRBJ1-3
abundance: .

CDR3aa: CASSLERETGELFF
CDR3nt: TGTGCCAGCAGCTTGGAGCGGGAAACCGGGGAGCTGTTTTTT
len: 14
v_gene: TRBV5-4
d_gene: TRBD2
j_gene: TRBJ2-2
abundance: few

CDR3aa: CASSMGSGQVRETQYF
CDR3nt: TGTGCCAGTAGTATGGGGTCCGGCCAGGTACGGGAGACCCAGTACTTC
len: 16
v_gene: TRBV19
d_gene: .
j_gene: TRBJ2-5
abundance: few

CDR3aa: CATSRDWRPDTQYF
CDR3nt: TGTGCCACCAGCAGAGATTGGCGCCCTGATACGCAGTATTTT
len: 14
v_gene: TRBV15
d_gene: .
j_gene: TRBJ2-3
abundance: .

CDR3aa: CSARDTAGGMDNEQFF
CDR3nt: TGCAGTGCTAGAGATACGGCAGGGGGCATGGACAATGAGCAGTTCTTC
len: 16
v_gene: TRBV20-1
d_gene: TRBD1
j_gene: TRBJ2-1
abundance: .

CDR3aa: CASSSWTSGRGYNEQFF
CDR3nt: TGTGCCAGCAGTTCGTGGACTAGCGGGAGGGGATACAATGAGCAGTTCTTC
len: 17
v_gene: TRBV7-2
d_gene: TRBD2
j_gene: TRBJ2-1
abundance: few

CDR3aa: CSAPLGVNYGYTF
CDR3nt: TGCAGTGCGCCCTTAGGGGTAAACTATGGCTACACCTTC
len: 13
v_gene: TRBV20-1
d_gene: .
j_gene: TRBJ1-2
abundance: .

CDR3aa: CASSLMMPGLASSYEQYF
CDR3nt: TGTGCCAGCAGCTTAATGATGCCGGGACTAGCGAGCTCCTACGAGCAGTACTTC
len: 18
v_gene: TRBV7-2
d_gene: TRBD2
j_gene: TRBJ2-7
abundance: few

CDR3aa: CATSTGLAKYEQYF
CDR3nt: TGTGCCACCAGCACCGGACTAGCGAAATACGAGCAGTACTTC
len: 14
v_gene: TRBV15
d_gene: TRBD2
j_gene: TRBJ2-7
abundance: .

CDR3aa: CASREGGINQPQHF
CDR3nt: TGCGCCAGCAGGGAGGGTGGTATCAATCAGCCCCAGCATTTT
len: 14
v_gene: TRBV5-1
d_gene: .
j_gene: TRBJ1-5
abundance: .

CDR3aa: CASSPSWGSGSLNQETQYF
CDR3nt: TGTGCCAGCAGCCCCTCTTGGGGGAGCGGGAGTCTGAATCAAGAGACCCAGTACTTC
len: 19
v_gene: TRBV7-6
d_gene: TRBD2
j_gene: TRBJ2-5
abundance: .

CDR3aa: CASSLGSGQGVFLSNQPQHF
CDR3nt: TGTGCCAGCAGCTTAGGTTCGGGACAGGGGGTTTTCCTTAGCAATCAGCCCCAGCATTTT
len: 20
v_gene: TRBV7-3
d_gene: TRBD1
j_gene: TRBJ1-5
abundance: medium-sized

CDR3aa: CASSLNQHKQYF
CDR3nt: TGTGCCAGCAGTCTTAACCAGCACAAGCAGTACTTC
len: 12
v_gene: TRBV6-2/TRBV6-3
d_gene: .
j_gene: TRBJ2-7
abundance: medium-sized

CDR3aa: CASSLIRRDNEQFF
CDR3nt: TGTGCCAGCAGCTTAATCCGGAGAGACAATGAGCAGTTCTTC
len: 14
v_gene: TRBV7-2
d_gene: .
j_gene: TRBJ2-1
abundance: few

CDR3aa: CASSKGGDEAFF
CDR3nt: TGTGCCAGTAGTAAGGGGGGGGATGAAGCTTTCTTT
len: 12
v_gene: TRBV19
d_gene: .
j_gene: TRBJ1-1
abundance: .

CDR3aa: CASSLKAAGAASYEQYF
CDR3nt: TGTGCCAGCAGCTTAAAGGCTGCGGGAGCGGCGTCCTACGAGCAGTACTTC
len: 17
v_gene: TRBV7-3
d_gene: TRBD2
j_gene: TRBJ2-7
abundance: .

CDR3aa: CSASFWLSSYNEQFF
CDR3nt: TGCAGTGCTAGTTTTTGGCTCAGCTCCTACAATGAGCAGTTCTTC
len: 15
v_gene: TRBV20-1
d_gene: .
j_gene: TRBJ2-1
abundance: .

CDR3aa: CASMNIQGAEQYF
CDR3nt: TGTGCCAGCATGAACATACAGGGAGCAGAGCAGTACTTC
len: 13
v_gene: TRBV6-1
d_gene: .
j_gene: TRBJ2-7
abundance: few

CDR3aa: CASRGPGRPDTQYF
CDR3nt: TGTGCCAGCAGGGGACCCGGCCGGCCAGATACGCAGTATTTT
len: 14
v_gene: TRBV6-1
d_gene: .
j_gene: TRBJ2-3
abundance: .

CDR3aa: CASRGVDTQYF
CDR3nt: TGTGCCAGCAGGGGGGTTGATACGCAGTATTTT
len: 11
v_gene: TRBV6-2/TRBV6-3
d_gene: .
j_gene: TRBJ2-3
abundance: .

CDR3aa: CASSFGGRALNEQFF
CDR3nt: TGTGCCAGCAGCTTTGGCGGGAGGGCCCTCAATGAGCAGTTCTTC
len: 15
v_gene: TRBV11-3
d_gene: TRBD2
j_gene: TRBJ2-1
abundance: .